The 18 T cell receptor beta chains presented below share a single source sample, sequenced in a study of blood T cell repertoires in COVID-19. The method was immunoSEQ multiplex PCR; TCRdb's version includes in-frame clones alone and lacks a portion of them. The table records 75,000 to 90,000 clones, 85% of them present only once. The material sequenced was peripheral blood. Receptors were obtained from a man at least 80 years old with active or convalescent COVID-19.

The J gene is TRBJ2-2, the V gene TRBV5-1; 8 bases align to TRBD2. This CDR3 is 15 amino acids long. Germline assignment: CDR1 SGHRS and CDR2 YFSETQ. V was clipped by 5 bases and J by 1 base; unmatched bases: 4. The CDR3 nucleotides are TGCGCCAGCAGTGTGCTAGCGGGGAACACCGGGGAGCTGTTTTTT. Translated: CASSVLAGNTGELFF. The complete variable domain, with remaining parts taken from reference TRBV5-1 and TRBJ2-2, reads KAGVTQTPRYLIKTRGQQVTLSCSPISGHRSVSWYQQTPGQGLQFLFEYFSETQRNKGNFPGRFSGRQFSNSRSEMNVSTLELGDSALYLCASSVLAGNTGELFFGEGSRLTVL.

V and J are TRBV30 and TRBJ1-4; D is perhaps TRBD1 (5 bases). CDR1 and CDR2 from the germline V gene are GTSNPN and SVGIG (reference sequence). There are 12 residues in the CDR3. The V gene lost 5 bases and the J gene lost 4 bases, with 8 bases spanning the gap. The CDR3 sequence: CAWDRSNEKLFF. CDR3 sequence (DNA): TGTGCCTGGGACAGAAGTAATGAAAAACTGTTTTTT. The full variable domain, rest sourced from reference TRBV30 and TRBJ1-4, is SQTIHQWPATLVQPVGSPLSLECTVEGTSNPNLYWYRQAAGRGLQLLFYSVGIGQISSEVPQNLSASRPQDRQFILSSKKLLLSDSGFYLCAWDRSNEKLFFGSGTQLSVL.

The CDR3, as DNA: TGCGCCAGCAGCCAAGATTACGGCAGCGGGAGGACGAATGAGCAGTTCTTC. Encoded protein: CASSQDYGSGRTNEQFF. The chain uses TRBV4-1 and TRBJ2-1, with TRBD2 matching 9 bases. The germline V gene has CDR1 MGHRA and CDR2 YSYEKL. V lost 0 bases and J lost 7; bases outside the gene matches: 10. The CDR3 consists of 17 residues.

The rearrangement uses TRBV28 and TRBJ2-2, with TRBD2 identical over 8 bases. The V and J ends lost 3 bases and 2 bases, in that order; junction bases with no gene match: 5. Germline-derived CDR1 and CDR2 are MDHEN and SYDVKM. The CDR3 extends over 16 amino acids. The CDR3 sequence is CASSLEVAGNTGELFF. The CDR3 DNA reads TGTGCCAGCAGTTTGGAGGTAGCGGGAAACACCGGGGAGCTGTTTTTT.

The V and J genes are TRBV6-2 or TRBV6-3 and TRBJ2-7; D ambiguous. The CDR3 length is 13 residues. CDR1 MNHEY and CDR2 SVGEGT come from the germline V gene. V was trimmed by 2 bases and J by 4 bases, leaving 9 bases between them. Here the CDR3 DNA reads TGTGCCAGCAGTTACGGCGGCCGTTACGAGCAGTACGTC. Translated: CASSYGGRYEQYV.

J is TRBJ1-1 and V is TRBV5-1; 8 bases map to TRBD1. Trimming took 4 bases from V and 11 from J; bases not matched to a gene: 13. From germline, CDR1 is SGHRS and CDR2 YFSETQ. The CDR3 has 14 amino acids. For the CDR3, the DNA is TGCGCCAGCAGCGTCGAGCCCCGACAGGGGCGGGCTTTCTTT. Translation: CASSVEPRQGRAFF.

The rearrangement uses TRBV5-6 and TRBJ2-7; a weak D match, TRBD1 (5 bases). The germline V gene encodes CDR1 SGHDT and CDR2 YYEEEE. The V end lost 3 bases, the J end lost 6 bases, and 7 bases lay between the germline ends. The CDR3 spans 11 residues. CDR3 nucleotides: TGTGCCAGCAGCTGGGGCCTCGAGCAGTACGTC. Translation gives CASSWGLEQYV.

The chain uses TRBV11-3 and TRBJ1-1; TRBD1 is a possible D gene (5 bases). The CDR3 is 13 amino acids. Germline-derived CDR1 and CDR2 are SGHNT and YENEEA. Trimming pared 3 bases from V and 11 bases from J, leaving 16 bases between. The CDR3 region is CASSFWRGTWAFF. The CDR3 DNA reads as TGTGCCAGCAGCTTCTGGAGAGGGACTTGGGCTTTCTTT.

The J gene is TRBJ1-1, the V gene TRBV5-4; a possible D gene is TRBD1 (5 bases). There are 14 residues in the CDR3. Germline CDR1 reads SGHNT; CDR2 reads YYREEE (reference sequence). The V gene lost 1 base and the J gene lost 10 bases, with 17 bases spanning the gap. The CDR3 DNA sequence: TGTGCCAGCAGCTTGCGGACACAACCGGATGGAGCTTTCTTT. Its translation is CASSLRTQPDGAFF.

This chain connects TRBV11-3 to TRBJ1-2; 7 bases map to TRBD1. The length of the CDR3 is 14 residues. V was clipped by 1 base and J by 5 bases; unmatched bases: 4. Germline values: CDR1 SGHNT, CDR2 YENEEA. Here the CDR3 reads CASSLVGGVYGYTF. CDR3 bases: TGTGCCAGCAGCTTAGTAGGGGGCGTGTATGGCTACACCTTC.

J is TRBJ1-5 and V is TRBV19, with TRBD1 identical over 10 bases. CDR1 and CDR2 (germline): LNHDA, SQIVND (reference sequence). The trim removed 0 bases at V and 0 bases at J, leaving 5 bases unmatched. CDR3 length: 18 residues. The CDR3 loop is CASSIEGQGTYSNQPQHF. CDR3 DNA sequence: TGTGCCAGTAGTATAGAGGGACAGGGGACATATAGCAATCAGCCCCAGCATTTT.

The chain is built from TRBV24-1 and TRBJ2-1, with 8 bases fitting TRBD2. Per germline, CDR1 KGHDR and CDR2 SFDVKD. V trimming: 6 bases; J trimming: 5 bases; junction bases outside the gene matches: 8. This CDR3 region has 15 residues. CDR3 region: CATSNPGLVNNEQFF. Written as DNA, the CDR3 is TGTGCCACCAGTAATCCGGGACTAGTCAACAATGAGCAGTTCTTC.

This chain joins TRBV7-2 and TRBJ1-2, with no clear D. The ends were cut back, 1 base at V and 4 bases at J, with 7 bases in the middle. In germline, CDR1 is SGHTA, CDR2 FQGNSA. The CDR3 runs to 13 residues. As DNA, the CDR3 is TGTGCCAGCAGCTTAGAGCCCACCTATGGCTACACCTTC. It specifies CASSLEPTYGYTF.

The rearrangement joins TRBV7-2 to TRBJ1-1; D remains ambiguous. Germline V gene sequence: CDR1 SGHTA, CDR2 FQGNSA. The CDR3 is 14 amino acids. V was clipped by 5 bases and J by 6 bases, with 16 bases between them. CDR3 sequence reads: CASSGRARVPEAFF. The CDR3 DNA sequence: TGTGCCAGCAGCGGGAGGGCTAGGGTTCCTGAAGCTTTCTTT.

V and J are TRBV18 and TRBJ1-3, with D tentatively TRBD1 (5 bases). V dropped 3 bases and J dropped 1 base, with 19 bases sitting between them. The CDR3 is 18 residues long. Germline lookup yields CDR1 KGHSH and CDR2 LQKENI. The CDR3 DNA reads as TGTGCCAGCTCACCCGGAAGCTCGCGGGGGAGATCTGGAAACACCATATATTTT. Residues: CASSPGSSRGRSGNTIYF.

This sequence joins TRBV28 and TRBJ1-4; D possibly corresponds to TRBD1 (5 bases). The V gene's germline CDR1 is MDHEN and CDR2 SYDVKM. This CDR3 has 14 residues. V shed 6 bases and J shed 5 bases, with 13 bases lying between them. The CDR3 nucleotides read TGTGCCAGCAGATCGTCGGGGGTAAATGAAAAACTGTTTTTT. It is translated as CASRSSGVNEKLFF.

The chain uses TRBV7-2 and TRBJ1-2; D is possibly TRBD1 (6 bases). The CDR3 covers 14 residues. Looked up from germline, CDR1 is SGHTA and CDR2 is FQGNSA. V gave up 5 bases and J gave up 7 bases, with 17 bases separating them. This CDR3 is CASSISSGVGGYTF. CDR3 DNA: TGTGCCAGCAGCATATCATCAGGGGTAGGTGGCTACACCTTC.

The chain recombines TRBV9 with TRBJ2-3, with 8 bases fitting TRBD2. V lost 3 bases, J lost 6 bases, and 6 bases stayed unmatched. Germline CDR1 is SGDLS and CDR2 is YYNGEE. CDR3 size: 14 residues. The CDR3 is CASSGSGSGDTQYF. CDR3 in DNA: TGTGCCAGCAGCGGGAGCGGGAGCGGGGATACGCAGTATTTT.